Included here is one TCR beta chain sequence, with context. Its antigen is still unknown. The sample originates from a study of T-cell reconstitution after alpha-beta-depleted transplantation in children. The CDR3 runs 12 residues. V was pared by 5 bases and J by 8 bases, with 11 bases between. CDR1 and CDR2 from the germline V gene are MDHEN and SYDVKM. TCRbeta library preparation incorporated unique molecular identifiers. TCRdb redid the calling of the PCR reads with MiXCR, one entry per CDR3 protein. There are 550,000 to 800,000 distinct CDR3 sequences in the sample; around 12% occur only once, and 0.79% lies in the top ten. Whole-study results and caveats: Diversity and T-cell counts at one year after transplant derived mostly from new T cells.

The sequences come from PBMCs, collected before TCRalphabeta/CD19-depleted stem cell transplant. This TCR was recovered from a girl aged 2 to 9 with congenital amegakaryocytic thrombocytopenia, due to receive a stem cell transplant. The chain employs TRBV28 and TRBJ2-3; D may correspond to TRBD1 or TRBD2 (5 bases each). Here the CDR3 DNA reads TGTGCCAGCAGTACGTGGGACGGTACGCAGTATTTT. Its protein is CASSTWDGTQYF.